The present TCR beta chain was sequenced within a study of molecular identifiers for immune sequencing clone quantification (dated by TCRdb to about 2018). In terms of the full investigation: For a replicate experiment, RNA from approximately 20,000 or 98,000 naive CD8 T cells was divided into five aliquots, and four of the five aliquots were sequenced. The study was a methods study using CD8 T cells to benchmark molecular-identifier clustering-based TCR repertoire sequencing (MIDCIRS) and TCR RNA copy counting. What the research found in general, with its limitations: Spiked-in Jurkat TCR RNA equal to a single cell's worth was reported to be detectable even within one million naive CD8 T cells. Naive libraries contained spiked-in Jurkat TCR RNA (10 copies' worth), which is not part of the donor repertoire. Highly expanded clone sizes could be underestimated because identical TCR molecules may share a barcode. Modeling gave about three recovered TCR RNA copies per cell versus 9.5 to 10 by digital PCR, implying roughly 29% capture efficiency. Without barcode sub-clustering, chimeric consensus sequences inflated TCR diversity; chimeras reached as high as 47%. In CMV-specific effector cells, clones with more than 20 RNA copies contained over 99% of molecules, whereas in naive cells such clones contained under 1% of molecules.

Library construction relied on PCR. The instrument was a NextSeq 500. Bulk TCR libraries were generated as previously described, with the TCR primers listed in Table S5 used. The Qiagen AllPrep DNA/RNA kit was used to purify total RNA. Before analysis, reads from multiple sequencing runs of the same library were pooled. The paper's processing steps were these. Reads were retained only if their TCR constant sequence matched exactly, and those retained reads were trimmed to 150 nt and grouped according to their 12-nt molecular barcodes. Within each barcode group, reads were sub-clustered at a 15% Levenshtein threshold, and quality-weighted consensus sequences were built per RNA molecule. Non-functional sequences were discarded, and so were lower-count sequences lying one edit away from another sequence. Based on fitting two negative binomial distributions, any barcode sub-cluster with under 20% of the maximum read count was discarded. The public reads were quality trimmed at Q25 with fastp and then assembled into clones with MiXCR by TCRdb, keeping productive beta chains. Rows matching on CDR3 protein sequence are summarized as one entry with the most common DNA and genes. TCRdb, not the original authors, processed these V and J calls. A total of 85,000 to 120,000 distinct CDR3 sequences appear in this sample, under 40% of them only once. The biggest ten clones account for approximately 10% of the sample.

On this clonotype: No antigen is known for it. One base away there is no much larger clone; base qualities are not given.

Libraries of naive CD8 T cells were generated from roughly 21,000 to 960,000 sorted cells, with 10%, 30% or 50% of the purified RNA used. Naive CD8 T cells were FACS-sorted as CD8+CD4-CCR7+CD45RA+ on a BD FACSAria II into RLT Plus buffer. To test detection sensitivity, Jurkat RNA equal to approximately ten TCR copies was added to samples of about 18,000-1,100,000 naive CD8 T cells. Enrichment of CD8 T cells was performed with RosetteSep CD8+ T Cell Enrichment Cocktail and Ficoll-Paque, after which ACK red cell lysis was carried out. The germline V gene provides CDR1 SGHTA and CDR2 FQGTGA. Trimming takes 5 bases off V and 0 bases off J; junction bases not matched to a gene: 20. From its cysteine to its phenylalanine, the CDR3 spans 22 amino acids. This entry keeps only the CDR3 DNA: 66 bases, framed from base 1.

Sequenced: naive CD8+ T cells from blood, with Jurkat cell RNA spiked in. The cell subset or site label of this sample denotes: FACS-sorted CD8+CD4-CCR7+CD45RA+ naive T cells. The clonotype was recovered from a human donor in good health. Some libraries in this study had Jurkat cell RNA spiked in. The sequence is built from TRBV7-3 and TRBJ2-3, and TRBD2 aligns with 13 junction nucleotides. The bases are TGTGCCAGCAGCCTCCACCCCGACGGGACTAGCGGGATATCACTCAGCACAGATACGCAGTATTTT. It is translated as CASSLHPDGTSGISLSTDTQYF.